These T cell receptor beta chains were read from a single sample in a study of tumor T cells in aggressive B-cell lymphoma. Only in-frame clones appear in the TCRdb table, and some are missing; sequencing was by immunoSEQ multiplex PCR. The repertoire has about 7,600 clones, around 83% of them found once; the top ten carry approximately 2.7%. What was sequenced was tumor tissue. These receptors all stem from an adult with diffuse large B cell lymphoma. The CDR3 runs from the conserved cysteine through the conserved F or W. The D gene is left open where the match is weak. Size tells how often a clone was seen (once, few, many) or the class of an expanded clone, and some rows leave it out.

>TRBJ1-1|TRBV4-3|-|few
CASSQDRGYTEAFF
TGCGCCAGCAGCCAAGATCGGGGGTACACTGAAGCTTTCTTT
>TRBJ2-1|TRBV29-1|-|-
CTGSGANEQFF
TGCACCGGGTCGGGTGCGAATGAGCAGTTCTTC
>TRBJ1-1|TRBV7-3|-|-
CASSLIMNTEAFF
TGTGCCAGCAGCTTAATAATGAACACTGAAGCTTTCTTT
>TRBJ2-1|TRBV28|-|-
CASSFEEGDEQFF
TGTGCCAGCAGTTTTGAAGAGGGTGATGAGCAGTTCTTC
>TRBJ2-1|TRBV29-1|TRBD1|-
CSVRPPGQGVNKQFF
TGCAGCGTTCGGCCCCCGGGACAGGGGGTCAATAAGCAGTTCTTC
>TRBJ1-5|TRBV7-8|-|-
CASSLDGGSINQPQHF
TGTGCCAGCAGCTTAGATGGGGGCAGCATCAATCAGCCCCAGCATTTT
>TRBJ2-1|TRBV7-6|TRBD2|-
CVSSKGLAVYEQFF
TGTGTCAGCAGCAAGGGACTAGCCGTCTATGAGCAGTTCTTC
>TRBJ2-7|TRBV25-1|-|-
CASSVLGVAYEQYF
TGTGCCAGCAGTGTATTAGGGGTCGCCTACGAGCAGTACTTC
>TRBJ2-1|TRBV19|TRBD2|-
CASSIPGEREGNEQFF
TGTGCCAGTAGTATCCCCGGGGAGCGGGAGGGCAATGAGCAGTTCTTC
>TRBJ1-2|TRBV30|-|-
CAWSAGGEIYGYTF
TGTGCCTGGAGTGCGGGGGGGGAGATCTATGGCTACACCTTC
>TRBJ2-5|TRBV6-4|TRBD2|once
CASRLPPGLALGTQYF
TGTGCCAGCAGGTTGCCTCCGGGACTAGCGTTGGGGACCCAGTACTTC
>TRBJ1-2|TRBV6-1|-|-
CATPRDFNYGYTF
TGTGCCACTCCCAGGGACTTTAACTATGGCTACACCTTC
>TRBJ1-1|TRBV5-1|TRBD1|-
CASSRRDRGGTEAFF
TGCGCCAGCAGCAGGCGGGACAGGGGGGGCACTGAAGCTTTCTTT
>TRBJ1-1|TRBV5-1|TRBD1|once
CASSLEQGVNTEAFF
TGCGCCAGCAGCCTCGAACAGGGGGTGAACACTGAAGCTTTCTTT
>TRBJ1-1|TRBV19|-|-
CASSIVRGWATEAFF
TGTGCCAGTAGTATAGTGCGGGGCTGGGCCACTGAAGCTTTCTTT
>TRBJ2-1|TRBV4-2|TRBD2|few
CASSQVSGGGGYNEQFF
TGTGCCAGCAGCCAAGTTTCGGGCGGGGGGGGATACAATGAGCAGTTCTTC
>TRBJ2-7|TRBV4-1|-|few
CASSQEGTSWYEQYF
TGCGCCAGCAGCCAAGAGGGAACTAGCTGGTACGAGCAGTACTTC
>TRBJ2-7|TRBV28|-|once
CASSLSLNKNSYEQYF
TGTGCCAGCAGTTTATCCCTGAACAAGAATTCCTACGAGCAGTACTTC
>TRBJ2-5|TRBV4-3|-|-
CASSQALATLETQYF
TGCGCCAGCAGCCAAGCACTAGCCACCTTGGAGACCCAGTACTTC
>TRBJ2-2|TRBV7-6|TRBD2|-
CASSLSGGTGELFF
TGTGCCAGCAGCTTAAGCGGGGGGACCGGGGAGCTGTTTTTT
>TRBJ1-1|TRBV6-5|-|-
CASSTWAGKDTEAFF
TGTGCCAGCAGTACCTGGGCAGGGAAGGACACTGAAGCTTTCTTT
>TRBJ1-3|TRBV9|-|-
CASSDGSGNTIYF
TGTGCCAGCAGCGACGGGTCTGGAAACACCATATATTTT
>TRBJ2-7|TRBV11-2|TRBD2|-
CASSLAGRSYEQYF
TGTGCCAGCAGCCTAGCGGGAAGGTCCTACGAGCAGTACTTC
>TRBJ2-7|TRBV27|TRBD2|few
CASRGGSYEQYF
TGTGCCAGCAGGGGGGGGTCCTACGAGCAGTACTTC
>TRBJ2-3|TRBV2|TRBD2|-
CASTGLAGVGEDTQYF
TGTGCCAGCACGGGACTAGCGGGAGTAGGAGAAGATACGCAGTATTTT
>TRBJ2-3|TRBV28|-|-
CASRYTDTQYF
TGTGCCAGCAGATATACAGATACGCAGTATTTT
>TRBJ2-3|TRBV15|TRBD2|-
CATSRGGGTDTQYF
TGTGCCACCAGCAGAGGCGGGGGGACAGATACGCAGTATTTT
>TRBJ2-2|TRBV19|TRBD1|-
CASSPRTGAETGELFF
TGTGCCAGTAGTCCCCGGACAGGGGCCGAGACCGGGGAGCTGTTTTTT
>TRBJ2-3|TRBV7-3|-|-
CASSLYPGMVDTQYF
TGTGCCAGCAGCTTATACCCGGGTATGGTAGATACGCAGTATTTT
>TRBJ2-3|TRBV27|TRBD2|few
CASSTSGSLSDTQYF
TGTGCCAGCAGTACTAGCGGGAGTTTGTCAGATACGCAGTATTTT
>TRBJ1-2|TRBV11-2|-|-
CASSSEGTFPRYGYTF
TGTGCCAGCAGCTCAGAAGGGACATTTCCCCGCTATGGCTACACCTTC
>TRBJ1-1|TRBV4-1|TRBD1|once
CASSRGDRENTEAFF
TGCGCCAGCAGCCGAGGGGACAGGGAGAACACTGAAGCTTTCTTT
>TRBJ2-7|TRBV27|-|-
CASSSGFYEQYF
TGTGCCAGCAGTTCAGGCTTCTACGAGCAGTACTTC
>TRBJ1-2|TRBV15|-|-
CATSRIPDGRGYGYTF
TGTGCCACCAGCAGAATTCCGGACGGGCGAGGGTATGGCTACACCTTC
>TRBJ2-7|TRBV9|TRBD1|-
CASSVGTGVAYEQYF
TGTGCCAGCAGCGTAGGGACAGGGGTAGCCTACGAGCAGTACTTC
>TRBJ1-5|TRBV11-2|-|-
CASSLGQFNQPQHF
TGTGCCAGCAGCTTAGGTCAGTTCAATCAGCCCCAGCATTTT
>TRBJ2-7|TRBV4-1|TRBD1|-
CASSRSGQAYEQYF
TGCGCCAGCAGCCGCTCGGGACAGGCCTACGAGCAGTACTTC
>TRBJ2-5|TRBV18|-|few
CASSPPRENLGGTQYF
TGTGCCAGCTCACCACCCCGGGAGAACCTCGGAGGGACCCAGTACTTC
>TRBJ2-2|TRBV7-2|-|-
CASSLVTWGYTGELFF
TGTGCCAGCAGCTTAGTGACATGGGGCTACACCGGGGAGCTGTTTTTT
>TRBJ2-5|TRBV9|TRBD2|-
CASSRLAGGLGETQYF
TGTGCCAGCAGTCGACTAGCGGGAGGATTAGGAGAGACCCAGTACTTC
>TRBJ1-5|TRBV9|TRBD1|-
CASNLEGAGNQPQHF
TGTGCCAGCAATCTTGAGGGGGCCGGCAATCAGCCCCAGCATTTT
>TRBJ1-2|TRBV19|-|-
CASSIVRGSYGYTF
TGTGCCAGTAGTATCGTGCGGGGCAGCTATGGCTACACCTTC